The entry below describes one T cell receptor beta chain. The specificity of this receptor is unknown. No base-level quality is on record; no much larger clone is a single base apart. The data were obtained in a study of vaccination effects on CD4 cells after COVID-19 (dated by TCRdb to between 2020 and 2023). In terms of the full investigation: Each participant received two doses of an mRNA SARS-CoV-2 vaccine, either BNT162b2 or mRNA-1273. In the study, cultures from other donors were sequenced using the Oncomine TCR Beta short-read assay on an Illumina iSeq 100. The study compared SARS-CoV-2 spike-specific CD4+ TCR repertoires before and after mRNA vaccination in COVID-19 convalescent patients and infection-naive vaccine recipients. Altogether, roughly 10 COVID-19 convalescent patients and a few SARS-CoV-2-naive healthy vaccine recipients made up the full study. General study outcomes and caveats: Both infection-induced and vaccine-induced clones contracted markedly at late post-vaccination timepoints, which is consistent with waning T cell responses. Limitations of the study were the small number of convalescent patients and the absence of early post-infection timepoints. Among healthy vaccine recipients, nearly all vaccine-induced clones were SARS-CoV-2 mono-reactive, and just 1 of 255 was cross-reactive with common cold coronaviruses.

The library was produced with the immunoSEQ multiplex PCR assay. DNA from the CD4+ T cells that had been cultured and isolated underwent TCR beta CDR3 sequencing. The authors' analysis ran thus. Non-productive TCR sequences were removed, reads were trimmed to the CDR3 region, and CDR3s of at least 7 amino acids were retained. The MANAFEST web app was used to identify antigen-specific clonotypes by comparing expansion in peptide wells with expansion in reference cultures. To count as positive, a clone had to show expansion at FDR<0.05 compared with the reference and with all other wells, an odds ratio above 5, and a frequency above 0.1% in two replicate wells. Cross-reactive clonotypes were defined as significantly expanded in SARS-CoV-2 spike wells and in at least one common cold coronavirus spike condition. CDR3 similarity was assessed by Levenshtein distance with the stringdist R package, and unrooted trees were built with ape in R 3.6.1. Drawn from immuneACCESS, this table holds only the in-frame rearrangements with V and J called that TCRdb kept. Clones are partly lost; checked studies trace under half to an unresolved V gene and leave the rest unexplained. V and J calls and clone size are given by that table; D and trimming were obtained from the DNA. The sample table holds around 83,000 clones, of which around 70% were seen once. The ten largest account for about 1.7% of the sample.

To identify antigen-specific CD4+ T cell clonotypes by their expansion, the ViraFEST assay first stimulated PBMC with viral peptide pools and then applied TCR sequencing. After less than 13 days of culture, CD4+ T cells were isolated with the EasySep CD4+ T cell isolation kit. None of the healthy vaccine recipients had a prior SARS-CoV-2 infection, which was confirmed by nucleocapsid antibody tests that came back negative both before and after vaccination. Each well held 2 million to 2.5 million PBMC cultured in IMDM containing around 5% human AB serum, 9.5 to 10 IU/ml IL-2 and gentamicin, along with roughly 10 ug/ml peptides. On days 3 and 7, half of the culture medium was replaced with fresh IL-2-containing medium. Unless otherwise noted, each peptide stimulation condition was cultured in triplicate wells. Using Ficoll-Paque Plus gradient centrifugation, PBMC were separated from whole blood and then either used fresh or cryopreserved at -140C. Overlapping peptide pools spanned the spike proteins of SARS-CoV-2 and the common cold coronaviruses HCoV-NL63, HCoV-OC43 and HCoV-229E. The QIAamp micro DNA kit was used to extract genomic DNA from the cultured CD4+ T cells.

The starting material was CD4+ T cells from PBMCs cultured with HCoV-229E spike peptides, obtained before COVID-19 vaccination. The cell subset or site label for this specimen denotes: HCoV-229E spike overlapping peptide pool stimulation. The source of this sequence is a human donor who received a COVID-19 vaccine.

The bases read TGTGCCAGCAGCCTAGAGAGGGCGGGGCCTAATGAAAAACTGTTTTTT. This encodes CASSLERAGPNEKLFF. The rearranged segments are TRBV7-3 and TRBJ1-4; TRBD1 could be the D gene, as 5 bases match. For CDR1 and CDR2, the germline V gene lists SGHTA and FQGTGA. The CDR3 spans 16 residues, from the cysteine through the phenylalanine. Kept here is only the CDR3 DNA, which spans 48 bases and is read in frame from base 1. Trimming costs V 5 bases and J 3 bases, and their ends lie 16 bases apart.